This T cell receptor (beta chain) is drawn from a study of control samples from healthy donors and cancer patients. Libraries were prepared by immunoSEQ multiplex PCR; TCRdb keeps only in-frame clonotypes and omits some of them. The data show some 57,000 clones, 85% to 95% seen once. The ends lost 3 bases at V and 4 bases at J; junction bases unmatched: 9. This CDR3 spans 16 amino acids. In germline, CDR1 is LNHDA, CDR2 SQIVND (reference sequence). Material for sequencing was blood. The clonotype comes from a young man in good health. The chain recombines TRBV19 with TRBJ2-5; TRBD1 matches 9 bases. The CDR3 DNA follows: TGTGCCAGTAGTATCCGGGACAGGGAAATCAGAGAGACCCAGTACTTC. Residues: CASSIRDREIRETQYF.